The following is a T cell receptor (beta chain) sequence with its context. The data stem from a study of blood T cell repertoires in COVID-19. The V gene's germline CDR1 is SGDLS and CDR2 YYNGEE. The CDR3 is 14 amino acids. The V end lost 7 bases, the J end lost 1 base, and 12 bases lay between the germline ends. Repertoires were generated with immunoSEQ multiplex PCR, while TCRdb's copy carries only in-frame clones and drops some. Among approximately 68,000 clones listed, roughly 77% were seen once. The rearrangement joins TRBV9 to TRBJ2-1; tentative D call: TRBD2 (6 bases). Sequenced sample: peripheral blood. The sequence came from a human donor in a cohort sampled during active COVID-19. The CDR3 DNA sequence: TGTGCCAGCTCACGGGAGTTGTCCTACAATGAGCAGTTCTTC. It encodes CASSRELSYNEQFF.